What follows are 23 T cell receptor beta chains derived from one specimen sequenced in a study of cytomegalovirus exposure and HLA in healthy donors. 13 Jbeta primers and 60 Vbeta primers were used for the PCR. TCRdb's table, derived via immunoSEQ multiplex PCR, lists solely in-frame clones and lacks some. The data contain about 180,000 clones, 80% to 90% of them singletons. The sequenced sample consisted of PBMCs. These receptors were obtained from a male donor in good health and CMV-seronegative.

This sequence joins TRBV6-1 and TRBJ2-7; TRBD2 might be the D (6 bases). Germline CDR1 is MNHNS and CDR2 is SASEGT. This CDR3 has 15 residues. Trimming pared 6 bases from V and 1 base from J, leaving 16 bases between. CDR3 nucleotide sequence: TGTGCCAGCAGCAAAGGGGCGGGGTCTTCCTACGAGCAGTACTTC. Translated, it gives CASSKGAGSSYEQYF.

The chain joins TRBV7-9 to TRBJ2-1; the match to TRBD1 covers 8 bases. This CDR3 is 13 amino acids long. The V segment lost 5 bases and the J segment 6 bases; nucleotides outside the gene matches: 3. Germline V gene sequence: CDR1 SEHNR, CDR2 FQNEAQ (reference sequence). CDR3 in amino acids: CASSAGTGNEQFF. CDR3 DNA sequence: TGTGCCAGCAGCGCCGGGACAGGCAATGAGCAGTTCTTC.

The CDR3 protein is CASRELAGPTLNTGELFF. In DNA form, the CDR3 reads TGCGCCAGCAGAGAACTAGCGGGGCCGACTTTGAACACCGGGGAGCTGTTTTTT. The chain joins TRBV10-1 to TRBJ2-2, with TRBD2 identical over 10 bases. The CDR3 loop spans 18 amino acids. In germline, CDR1 is WNHNN, CDR2 SYGVQD (reference sequence). With 6 bases clipped from V and 1 base from J, the junction kept 11 bases outside the gene matches.

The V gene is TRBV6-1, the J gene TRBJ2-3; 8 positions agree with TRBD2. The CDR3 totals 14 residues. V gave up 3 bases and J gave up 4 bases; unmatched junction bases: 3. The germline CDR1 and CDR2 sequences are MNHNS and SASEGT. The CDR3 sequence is CASSESGGPDTQYF. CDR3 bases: TGTGCCAGCAGTGAGAGCGGGGGACCAGATACGCAGTATTTT.

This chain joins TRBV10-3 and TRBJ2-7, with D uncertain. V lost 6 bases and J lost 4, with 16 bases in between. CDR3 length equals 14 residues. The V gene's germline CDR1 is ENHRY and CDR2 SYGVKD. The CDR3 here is CAISPDLGPYEQYF. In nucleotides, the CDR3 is TGTGCCATCAGCCCCGATCTCGGTCCATACGAGCAGTACTTC.

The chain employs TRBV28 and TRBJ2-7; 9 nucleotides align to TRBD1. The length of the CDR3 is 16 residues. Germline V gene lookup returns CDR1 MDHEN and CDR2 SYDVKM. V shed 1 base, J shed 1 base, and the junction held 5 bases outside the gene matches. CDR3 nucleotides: TGTGCCAGCAGTTTATCGGGACAGGGCAGGTCCTACGAGCAGTACTTC. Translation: CASSLSGQGRSYEQYF.

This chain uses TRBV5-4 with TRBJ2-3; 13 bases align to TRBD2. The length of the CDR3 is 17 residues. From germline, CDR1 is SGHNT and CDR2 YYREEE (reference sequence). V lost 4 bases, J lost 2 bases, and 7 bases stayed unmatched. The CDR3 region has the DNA TGTGCCAGCAGCGGAACTAGCGGGGGGGCTTTCACAGATACGCAGTATTTT. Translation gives CASSGTSGGAFTDTQYF.

This CDR3 reads CASSVGVTGQETQYF. The CDR3 DNA sequence: TGTGCCAGCAGTGTGGGGGTTACAGGGCAAGAGACCCAGTACTTC. V is TRBV2 and J is TRBJ2-5; tentatively, D is TRBD1 (6 bases). Germline lookup yields CDR1 SNHLY and CDR2 FYNNEI. The ends were cut back, 4 bases at V and 2 bases at J, with 14 bases in the middle. The CDR3 extends over 15 amino acids.

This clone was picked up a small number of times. The CDR3 region has the DNA TGTGCCAGCAGGCGCAAACCCGGGGATTCCTACGAGCAGTACTTC. Residues: CASRRKPGDSYEQYF. The chain employs TRBV28 and TRBJ2-7; possibly TRBD2 for D (5 bases). CDR1 is MDHEN and CDR2 is SYDVKM in the germline V gene. The germline V and J ends were trimmed by 6 bases and 1 base, with 16 bases remaining between them. CDR3 length: 15 amino acids.

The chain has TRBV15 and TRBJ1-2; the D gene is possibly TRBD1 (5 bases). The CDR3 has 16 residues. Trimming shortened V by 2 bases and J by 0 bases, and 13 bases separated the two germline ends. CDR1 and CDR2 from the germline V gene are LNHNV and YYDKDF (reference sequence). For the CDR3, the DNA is TGTGCCACCAGCAGACAGGGCCCTAATACTAACTATGGCTACACCTTC. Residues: CATSRQGPNTNYGYTF.

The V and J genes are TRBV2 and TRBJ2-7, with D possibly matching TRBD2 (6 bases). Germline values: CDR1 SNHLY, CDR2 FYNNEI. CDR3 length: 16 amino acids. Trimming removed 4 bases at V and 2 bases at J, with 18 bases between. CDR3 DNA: TGTGCCAGCAGTGGGAGGAGGGGCGAGGGCCCCTACGAGCAGTACTTC. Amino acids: CASSGRRGEGPYEQYF.

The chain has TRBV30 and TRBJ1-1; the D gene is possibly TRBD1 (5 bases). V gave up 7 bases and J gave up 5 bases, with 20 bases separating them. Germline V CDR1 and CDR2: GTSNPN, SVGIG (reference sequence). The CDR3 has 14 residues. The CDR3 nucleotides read TGTGCCTCCCAGTGGCAGGGCAGGAATACTGAAGCTTTCTTT. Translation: CASQWQGRNTEAFF.

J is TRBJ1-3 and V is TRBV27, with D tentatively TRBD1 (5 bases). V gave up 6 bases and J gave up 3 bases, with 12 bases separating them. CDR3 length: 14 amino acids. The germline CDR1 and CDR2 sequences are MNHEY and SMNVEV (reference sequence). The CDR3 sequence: CASSLNRGGNTIYF. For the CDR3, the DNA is TGTGCCAGCAGCCTGAATAGGGGTGGAAACACCATATATTTT.

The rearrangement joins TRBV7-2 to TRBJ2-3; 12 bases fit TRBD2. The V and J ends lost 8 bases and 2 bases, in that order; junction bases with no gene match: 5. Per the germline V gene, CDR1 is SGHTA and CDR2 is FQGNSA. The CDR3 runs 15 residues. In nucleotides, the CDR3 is TGTGCCAGCCGACTAGCGGGGGTCCACACAGATACGCAGTATTTT. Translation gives CASRLAGVHTDTQYF.

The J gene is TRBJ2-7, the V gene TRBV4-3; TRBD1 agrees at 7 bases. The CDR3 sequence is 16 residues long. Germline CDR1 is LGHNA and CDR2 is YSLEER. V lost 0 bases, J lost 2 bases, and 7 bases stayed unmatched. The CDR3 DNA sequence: TGCGCCAGCAGCCAAGAACTAACCGGGACAGCCTACGAGCAGTACTTC. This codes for CASSQELTGTAYEQYF.

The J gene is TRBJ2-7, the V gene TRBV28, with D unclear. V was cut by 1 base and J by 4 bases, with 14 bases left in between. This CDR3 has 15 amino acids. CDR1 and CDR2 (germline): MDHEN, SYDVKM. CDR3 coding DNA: TGTGCCAGCAGTTTATACCCCCCGGAGACGTACGAGCAGTACTTC. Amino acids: CASSLYPPETYEQYF. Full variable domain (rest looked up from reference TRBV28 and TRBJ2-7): DVKVTQSSRYLVKRTGEKVFLECVQDMDHENMFWYRQDPGLGLRLIYFSYDVKMKEKGDIPEGYSVSREKKERFSLILESASTNQTSMYLCASSLYPPETYEQYFGPGTRLTVT.

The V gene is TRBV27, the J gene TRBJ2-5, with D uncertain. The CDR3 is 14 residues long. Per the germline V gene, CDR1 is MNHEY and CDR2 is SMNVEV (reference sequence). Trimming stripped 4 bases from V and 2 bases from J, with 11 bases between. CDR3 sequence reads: CASSSYGGQETQYF. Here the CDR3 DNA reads TGTGCCAGCAGTTCCTACGGCGGTCAAGAGACCCAGTACTTC.

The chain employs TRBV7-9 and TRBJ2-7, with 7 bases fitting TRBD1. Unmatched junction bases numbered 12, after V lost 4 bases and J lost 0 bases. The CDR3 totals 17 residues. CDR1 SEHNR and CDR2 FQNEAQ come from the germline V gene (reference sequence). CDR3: CASSSISDRLISYEQYF. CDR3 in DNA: TGTGCCAGCAGCTCTATATCGGACAGGTTGATCTCCTACGAGCAGTACTTC.

In DNA form, the CDR3 reads TGTGCCAGCAGCTTGGCTCTACTAGCGGGGGTGGGGAATGAGCAGTTCTTC. As protein: CASSLALLAGVGNEQFF. The chain has TRBV5-6 and TRBJ2-1, with 11 bases lining up with TRBD2. V lost 0 bases to trimming and J lost 7 bases; unmatched junction nucleotides: 9. The CDR3 has 17 residues. Germline assignment: CDR1 SGHDT and CDR2 YYEEEE.

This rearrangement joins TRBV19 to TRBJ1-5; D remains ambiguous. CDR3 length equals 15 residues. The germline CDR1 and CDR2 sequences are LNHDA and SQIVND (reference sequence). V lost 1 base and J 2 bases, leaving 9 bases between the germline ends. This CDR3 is CASSIGGLRNQPQHF. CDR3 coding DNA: TGTGCCAGTAGTATAGGAGGGTTGCGCAATCAGCCCCAGCATTTT.

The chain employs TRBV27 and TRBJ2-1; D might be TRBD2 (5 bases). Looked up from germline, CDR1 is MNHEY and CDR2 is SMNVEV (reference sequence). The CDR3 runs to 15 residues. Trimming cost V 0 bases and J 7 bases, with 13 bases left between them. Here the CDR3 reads CASSLSPGTGNEQFF. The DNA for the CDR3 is TGTGCCAGCAGTTTATCACCGGGAACGGGAAATGAGCAGTTCTTC.

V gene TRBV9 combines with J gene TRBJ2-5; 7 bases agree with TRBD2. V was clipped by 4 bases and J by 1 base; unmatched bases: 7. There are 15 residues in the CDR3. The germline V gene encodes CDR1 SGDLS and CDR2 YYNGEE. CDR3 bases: TGTGCCAGCAGCATAGGGGAGGGGACCCAAGAGACCCAGTACTTC. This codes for CASSIGEGTQETQYF.

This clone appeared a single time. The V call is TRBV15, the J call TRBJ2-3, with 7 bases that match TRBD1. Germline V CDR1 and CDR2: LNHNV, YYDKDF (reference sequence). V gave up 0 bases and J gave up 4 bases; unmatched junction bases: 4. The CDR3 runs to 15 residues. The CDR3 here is CATSREGGVADTQYF. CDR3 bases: TGTGCCACCAGCAGAGAAGGGGGCGTCGCAGATACGCAGTATTTT.